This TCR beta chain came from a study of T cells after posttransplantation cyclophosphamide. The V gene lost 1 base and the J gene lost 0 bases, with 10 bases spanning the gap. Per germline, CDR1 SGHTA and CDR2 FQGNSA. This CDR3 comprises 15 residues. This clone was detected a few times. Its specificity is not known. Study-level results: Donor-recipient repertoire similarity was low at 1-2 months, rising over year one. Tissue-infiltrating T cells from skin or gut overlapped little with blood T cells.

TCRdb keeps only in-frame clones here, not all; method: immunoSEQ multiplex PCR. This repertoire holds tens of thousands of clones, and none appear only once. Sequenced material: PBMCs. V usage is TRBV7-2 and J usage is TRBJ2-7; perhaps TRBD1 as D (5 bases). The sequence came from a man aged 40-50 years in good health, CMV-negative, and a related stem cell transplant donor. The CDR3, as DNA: TGTGCCAGCAGCTTAGGGGCAGGGAACTCCTACGAGCAGTACTTC. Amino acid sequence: CASSLGAGNSYEQYF.